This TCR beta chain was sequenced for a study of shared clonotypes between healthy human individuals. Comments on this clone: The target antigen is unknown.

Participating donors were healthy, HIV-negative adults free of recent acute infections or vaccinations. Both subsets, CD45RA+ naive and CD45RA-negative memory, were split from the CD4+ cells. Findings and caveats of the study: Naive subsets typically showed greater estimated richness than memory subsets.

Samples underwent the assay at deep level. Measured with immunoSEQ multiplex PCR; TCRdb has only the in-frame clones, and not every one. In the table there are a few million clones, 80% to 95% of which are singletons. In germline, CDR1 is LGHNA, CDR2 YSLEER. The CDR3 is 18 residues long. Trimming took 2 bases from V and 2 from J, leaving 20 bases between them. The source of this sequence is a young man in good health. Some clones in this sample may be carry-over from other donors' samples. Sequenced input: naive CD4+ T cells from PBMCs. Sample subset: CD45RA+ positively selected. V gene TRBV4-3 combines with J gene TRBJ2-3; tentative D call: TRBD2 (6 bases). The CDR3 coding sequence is TGCGCCAGCAGCCAATTTGGGCTTCCGGGACTGAACACAGATACGCAGTATTTT. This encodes CASSQFGLPGLNTDTQYF.